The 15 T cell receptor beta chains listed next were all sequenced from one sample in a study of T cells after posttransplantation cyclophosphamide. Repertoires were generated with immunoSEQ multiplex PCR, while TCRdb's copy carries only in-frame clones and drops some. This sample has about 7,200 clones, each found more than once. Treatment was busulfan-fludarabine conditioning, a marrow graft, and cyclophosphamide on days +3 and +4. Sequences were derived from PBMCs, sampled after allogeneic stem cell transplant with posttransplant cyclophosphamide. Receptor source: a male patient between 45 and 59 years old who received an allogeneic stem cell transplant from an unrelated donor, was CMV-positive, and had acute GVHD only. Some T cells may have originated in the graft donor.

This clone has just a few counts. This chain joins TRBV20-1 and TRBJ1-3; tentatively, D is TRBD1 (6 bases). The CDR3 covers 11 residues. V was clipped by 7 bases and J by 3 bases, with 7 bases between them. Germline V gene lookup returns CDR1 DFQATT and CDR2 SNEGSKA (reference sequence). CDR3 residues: CSVDSGNTIYF. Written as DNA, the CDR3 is TGCAGTGTGGACAGTGGAAACACCATATATTTT.

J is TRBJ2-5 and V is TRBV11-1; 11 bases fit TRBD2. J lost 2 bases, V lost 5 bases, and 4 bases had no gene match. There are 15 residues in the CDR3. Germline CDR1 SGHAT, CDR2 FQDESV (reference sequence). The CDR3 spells CASSTGTSGQETQYF. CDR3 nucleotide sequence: TGTGCCAGCAGCACCGGGACTAGCGGTCAAGAGACCCAGTACTTC.

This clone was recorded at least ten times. The CDR3 loop reads CAITRQATSYNEQFF. CDR3 coding DNA: TGTGCCATCACCCGACAGGCAACGTCGTACAATGAGCAGTTCTTC. The gene calls are TRBV10-3 and TRBJ2-1; tentatively, D is TRBD1 (6 bases). Trimming cost V 7 bases and J 4 bases, with 17 bases left between them. The CDR3 is 15 amino acids. Germline V CDR1 and CDR2: ENHRY, SYGVKD.

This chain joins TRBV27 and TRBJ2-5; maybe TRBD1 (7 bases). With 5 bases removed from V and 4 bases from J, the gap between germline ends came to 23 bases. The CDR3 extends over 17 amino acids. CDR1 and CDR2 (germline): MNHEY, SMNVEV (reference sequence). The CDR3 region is CASSPRPLVQGGETQYF. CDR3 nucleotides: TGTGCCAGCAGTCCTCGACCTTTGGTCCAGGGGGGAGAGACCCAGTACTTC.

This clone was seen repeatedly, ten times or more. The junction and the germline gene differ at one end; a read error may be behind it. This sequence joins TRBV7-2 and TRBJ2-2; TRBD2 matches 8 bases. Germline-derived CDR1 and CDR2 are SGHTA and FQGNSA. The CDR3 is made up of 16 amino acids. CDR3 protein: CASSLAGPSGTGELFF. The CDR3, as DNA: TGTGCCAGCAGCCTAGCGGGTCCCTCGGGTACCGGGGAGCTGTTTTTT.

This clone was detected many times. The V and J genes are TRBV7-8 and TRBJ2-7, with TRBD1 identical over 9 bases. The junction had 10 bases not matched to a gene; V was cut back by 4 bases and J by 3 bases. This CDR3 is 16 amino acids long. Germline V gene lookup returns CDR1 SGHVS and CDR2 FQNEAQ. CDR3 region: CASSSPGQGSDYEQYF. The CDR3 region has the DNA TGTGCCAGCAGCTCCCCGGGACAGGGTTCTGACTACGAGCAGTACTTC.

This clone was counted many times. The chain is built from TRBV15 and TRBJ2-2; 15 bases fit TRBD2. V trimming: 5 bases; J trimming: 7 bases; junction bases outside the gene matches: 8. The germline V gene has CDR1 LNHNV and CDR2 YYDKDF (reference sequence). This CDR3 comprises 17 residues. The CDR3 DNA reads TGTGCCACCAGCTCGGGACTAGCGGGAGGTTTGGGCGGGGAGCTGTTTTTT. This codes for CATSSGLAGGLGGELFF.

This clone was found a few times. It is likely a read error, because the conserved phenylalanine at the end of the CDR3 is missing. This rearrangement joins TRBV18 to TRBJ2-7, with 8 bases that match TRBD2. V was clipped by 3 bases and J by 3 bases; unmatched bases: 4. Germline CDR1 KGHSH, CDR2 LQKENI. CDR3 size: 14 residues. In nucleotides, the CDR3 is TGTGCCAGCTCACCTCGGGGGGGCCTCTACGAGCAGTACCTC. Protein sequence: CASSPRGGLYEQYL.

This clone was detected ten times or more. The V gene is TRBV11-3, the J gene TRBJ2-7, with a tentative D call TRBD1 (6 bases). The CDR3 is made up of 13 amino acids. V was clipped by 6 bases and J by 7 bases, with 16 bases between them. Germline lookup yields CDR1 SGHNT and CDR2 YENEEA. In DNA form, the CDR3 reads TGTGCCAGCAGAAAGGACAGTTCGGGAGAGCAGTACTTC. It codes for CASRKDSSGEQYF.

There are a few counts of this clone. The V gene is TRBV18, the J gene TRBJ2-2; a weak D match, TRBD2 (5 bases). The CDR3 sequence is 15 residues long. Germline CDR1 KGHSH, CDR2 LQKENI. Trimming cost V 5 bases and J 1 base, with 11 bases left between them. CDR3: CASSKSGKNTGELFF. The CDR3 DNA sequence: TGTGCCAGCTCAAAAAGCGGAAAGAACACCGGGGAGCTGTTTTTT.

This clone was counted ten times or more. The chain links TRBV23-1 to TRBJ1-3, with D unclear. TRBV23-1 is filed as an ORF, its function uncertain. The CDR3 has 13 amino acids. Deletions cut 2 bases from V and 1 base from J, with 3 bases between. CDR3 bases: TGCGCCAGCAGTCAACAGTCTGGAAACACCATATATTTT. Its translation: CASSQQSGNTIYF.

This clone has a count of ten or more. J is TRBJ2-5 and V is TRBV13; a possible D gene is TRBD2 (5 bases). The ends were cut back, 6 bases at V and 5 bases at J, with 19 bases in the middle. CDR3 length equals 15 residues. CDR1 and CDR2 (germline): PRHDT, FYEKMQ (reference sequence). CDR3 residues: CASRAGRGLAETQYF. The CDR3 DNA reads TGTGCCAGCAGGGCTGGTAGAGGGTTGGCGGAGACCCAGTACTTC.

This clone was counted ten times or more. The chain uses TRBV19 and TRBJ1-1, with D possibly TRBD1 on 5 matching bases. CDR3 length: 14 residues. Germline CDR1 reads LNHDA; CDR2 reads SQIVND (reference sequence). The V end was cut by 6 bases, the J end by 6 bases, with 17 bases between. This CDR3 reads CASSAGRLNPEAFF. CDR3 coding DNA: TGTGCCAGTAGCGCAGGGCGGTTAAACCCTGAAGCTTTCTTT.

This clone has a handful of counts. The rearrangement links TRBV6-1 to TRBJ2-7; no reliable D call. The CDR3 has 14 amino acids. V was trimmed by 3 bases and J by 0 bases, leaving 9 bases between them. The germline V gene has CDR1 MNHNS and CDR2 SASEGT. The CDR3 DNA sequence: TGTGCCAGCAGTGAGTTCGAAGCCTCCTACGAGCAGTACTTC. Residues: CASSEFEASYEQYF.

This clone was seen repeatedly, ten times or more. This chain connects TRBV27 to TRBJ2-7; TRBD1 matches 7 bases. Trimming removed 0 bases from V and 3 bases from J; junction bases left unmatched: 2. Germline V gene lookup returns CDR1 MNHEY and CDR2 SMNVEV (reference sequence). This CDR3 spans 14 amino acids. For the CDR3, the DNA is TGTGCCAGCAGTTTATCGTGGGACAGCTACGAGCAGTACTTC. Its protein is CASSLSWDSYEQYF.